Listed below are T cell receptor beta chains from one sample, sequenced in a study of T cells after yellow fever vaccination. MiXCR, applied by TCRdb to the 5' RACE reads, yields one record per CDR3 protein. The table includes around 47,000 distinct CDR3 sequences, about 6.8% detected once. The sequencing used CD8+ T cells not binding an NS4B(214-222) dextramer, sorted from PBMCs, collected 45 days after the yellow fever booster vaccination. These receptor sequences come from a man aged 25-45 years who received the YFV17D yellow fever vaccine. Each CDR3 is given with its conserved first and last residue. The D gene is left open where the match is weak. Only part of the rows carry a size: once, few, many, or a class if the clone is expanded.

CDR3: CSANTGTTYGYEQYF
DNA: TGCAGTGCAAATACCGGGACGACATACGGCTACGAGCAGTACTTC
V: TRBV20-1
D: NA
J: TRBJ2-7
size: many

CDR3: CASSLEGASTDTQYF
DNA: TGTGCCAGCAGCTTAGAGGGGGCCTCGACAGATACGCAGTATTTT
V: TRBV7-9
D: TRBD1
J: TRBJ2-3
size: NA

CDR3: CASSFGDSGTGEQYF
DNA: TGTGCCAGCAGCTTCGGAGACTCCGGGACAGGCGAGCAGTACTTC
V: TRBV7-6
D: TRBD1
J: TRBJ2-7
size: few

CDR3: CASSLGLAVRYNEQFF
DNA: TGTGCCAGCAGTTTGGGACTAGCGGTCCGCTACAATGAGCAGTTCTTC
V: TRBV6-5
D: TRBD2
J: TRBJ2-1
size: many

CDR3: CASSQESTSGSYEQYF
DNA: TGTGCCAGCAGCCAAGAGTCGACTAGCGGCTCTTACGAGCAGTACTTC
V: TRBV4-2
D: TRBD2
J: TRBJ2-7
size: many

CDR3: CASSPTGFLDGYTF
DNA: TGTGCCAGCAGTCCAACAGGGTTTTTAGATGGCTACACCTTC
V: TRBV27
D: NA
J: TRBJ1-2
size: few

CDR3: CASSIDSGDSYNEQFF
DNA: TGTGCCAGTAGTATTGATAGCGGGGACTCCTACAATGAGCAGTTCTTC
V: TRBV19
D: TRBD2
J: TRBJ2-1
size: NA

CDR3: CSVDEGNGYTF
DNA: TGCAGCGTTGATGAGGGAAATGGCTACACCTTC
V: TRBV29-1
D: NA
J: TRBJ1-2
size: NA

CDR3: CASNQVSGTANEQFF
DNA: TGTGCCAGCAACCAAGTCTCCGGGACGGCGAATGAGCAGTTCTTC
V: TRBV7-8
D: NA
J: TRBJ2-1
size: many

CDR3: CASSGTGGNQPQHF
DNA: TGTGCCAGCAGTGGGACAGGGGGCAATCAGCCCCAGCATTTT
V: TRBV27
D: TRBD1
J: TRBJ1-5
size: many

CDR3: CASSPGQGGSGNTIYF
DNA: TGTGCCAGCAGCCCCGGACAGGGTGGGTCTGGAAACACCATATATTTT
V: TRBV28
D: TRBD1
J: TRBJ1-3
size: many

CDR3: CASSQVSETSGSITGELFF
DNA: TGCGCCAGCAGCCAAGTGTCAGAGACTAGCGGGAGTATCACCGGGGAGCTGTTTTTT
V: TRBV4-1
D: TRBD2
J: TRBJ2-2
size: few

CDR3: CSVLEPGTDYEQYF
DNA: TGCAGCGTTCTAGAACCCGGGACAGATTACGAGCAGTACTTC
V: TRBV29-1
D: TRBD1
J: TRBJ2-7
size: many

CDR3: CASSYGDNYEQYF
DNA: TGTGCCAGCAGTTACGGGGACAATTACGAGCAGTACTTC
V: TRBV6-2/TRBV6-3
D: NA
J: TRBJ2-7
size: many

CDR3: CASSLGTEGNQPQHF
DNA: TGTGCCAGCAGCTTGGGGACGGAGGGGAATCAGCCCCAGCATTTT
V: TRBV5-4
D: NA
J: TRBJ1-5
size: many

CDR3: CASSPLRGGSIPDTQYF
DNA: TGCGCCAGCAGCCCGCTCCGGGGGGGAAGCATCCCAGATACGCAGTATTTT
V: TRBV4-3
D: TRBD2
J: TRBJ2-3
size: many

CDR3: CASSLLHTEAFF
DNA: TGTGCCAGCAGCTTACTCCACACTGAAGCTTTCTTT
V: TRBV7-2
D: NA
J: TRBJ1-1
size: many

CDR3: CASSFGEGLAGSNEQFF
DNA: TGTGCCAGCAGCTTCGGCGAGGGACTAGCGGGGTCCAATGAGCAGTTCTTC
V: TRBV7-9
D: TRBD2
J: TRBJ2-1
size: NA

CDR3: CAWGGANTGELFF
DNA: TGTGCCTGGGGGGGGGCGAACACCGGGGAGCTGTTTTTT
V: TRBV30
D: TRBD2
J: TRBJ2-2
size: many

CDR3: CASSFLEREDDTQYF
DNA: TGTGCCAGCAGCTTCTTAGAGCGGGAGGATGATACGCAGTATTTT
V: TRBV7-9
D: TRBD2
J: TRBJ2-3
size: many

CDR3: CSVYAGGRSYTF
DNA: TGCAGCGTGTATGCAGGGGGCAGGAGCTACACCTTC
V: TRBV29-1
D: TRBD1
J: TRBJ1-2
size: many

CDR3: CASSYVGNEQFF
DNA: TGTGCCAGCAGTTATGTAGGGAACGAGCAGTTCTTC
V: TRBV6-2/TRBV6-3
D: NA
J: TRBJ2-1
size: few

CDR3: CASSSSGELFF
DNA: TGTGCCAGCAGCTCTTCCGGGGAGCTGTTTTTT
V: TRBV7-9
D: NA
J: TRBJ2-2
size: many

CDR3: CASSLTGAPNTGELFF
DNA: TGCGCCAGCAGCCTTACAGGGGCCCCGAACACCGGGGAGCTGTTTTTT
V: TRBV4-3
D: TRBD1
J: TRBJ2-2
size: NA

CDR3: CASGRALSYNEQFF
DNA: TGTGCCAGCGGGAGGGCCCTGTCCTACAATGAGCAGTTCTTC
V: TRBV5-4
D: TRBD2
J: TRBJ2-1
size: NA

CDR3: CASSLLAEGEGTEAFF
DNA: TGTGCCAGCTCACTTCTAGCGGAAGGGGAAGGCACTGAAGCTTTCTTT
V: TRBV18
D: NA
J: TRBJ1-1
size: many

CDR3: CASSLALDGYTF
DNA: TGTGCCAGCAGCTTGGCCCTCGATGGCTACACCTTC
V: TRBV5-6
D: NA
J: TRBJ1-2
size: NA

CDR3: CASSVGGGTLGEQYF
DNA: TGTGCCAGCAGCGTAGGGGGGGGGACTTTGGGCGAGCAGTACTTC
V: TRBV9
D: TRBD2
J: TRBJ2-7
size: many

CDR3: CASRQEGYQETQYF
DNA: TGTGCCAGCAGGCAAGAGGGGTACCAAGAGACCCAGTACTTC
V: TRBV3-1
D: NA
J: TRBJ2-5
size: many

CDR3: CASSPMDRQNSPLHF
DNA: TGTGCCAGTAGTCCTATGGACAGACAGAATTCACCCCTCCACTTT
V: TRBV19
D: NA
J: TRBJ1-6
size: few

CDR3: CASSFQGGETQYF
DNA: TGTGCCAGCAGTTTTCAGGGGGGCGAGACCCAGTACTTC
V: TRBV28
D: NA
J: TRBJ2-5
size: many

CDR3: CASRRLALSTDTQYF
DNA: TGTGCCAGCAGACGGTTAGCCTTAAGCACAGATACGCAGTATTTT
V: TRBV6-2/TRBV6-3
D: NA
J: TRBJ2-3
size: many

CDR3: CASSGTLYEQYF
DNA: TGTGCCAGCTCCGGGACACTCTACGAGCAGTACTTC
V: TRBV7-2
D: NA
J: TRBJ2-7
size: many

CDR3: CASRGGGYSNQPQHF
DNA: TGTGCCAGCAGGGGTGGGGGCTATAGCAATCAGCCCCAGCATTTT
V: TRBV6-1
D: NA
J: TRBJ1-5
size: NA

CDR3: CSVPDMGDTF
DNA: TGCAGCGTTCCCGATATGGGTGACACCTTC
V: TRBV29-1
D: NA
J: TRBJ1-2
size: many

CDR3: CASSIGQGHEQFF
DNA: TGTGCCAGTAGTATAGGACAGGGGCATGAGCAGTTCTTC
V: TRBV19
D: TRBD1
J: TRBJ2-1
size: many

CDR3: CASSPLGLAGGPEQFF
DNA: TGTGCCAGCAGCCCACTGGGACTAGCGGGAGGGCCTGAGCAGTTCTTC
V: TRBV28
D: TRBD2
J: TRBJ2-1
size: many

CDR3: CASSLYKGLSYNEQFF
DNA: TGTGCCAGCAGCCTTTACAAGGGTCTCTCCTACAATGAGCAGTTCTTC
V: TRBV7-8
D: NA
J: TRBJ2-1
size: many

CDR3: CASSSQTGTQPQHF
DNA: TGTGCCAGCAGTTCCCAGACAGGGACTCAGCCCCAGCATTTT
V: TRBV27
D: TRBD1
J: TRBJ1-5
size: many

CDR3: CASSYSAYSYEQYF
DNA: TGTGCCAGCAGTTACTCGGCCTATTCCTACGAGCAGTACTTC
V: TRBV6-5
D: NA
J: TRBJ2-7
size: many

CDR3: CASSQDGGTTQETQYF
DNA: TGTGCCAGCAGCCAAGATGGCGGGACAACCCAAGAGACCCAGTACTTC
V: TRBV4-2
D: NA
J: TRBJ2-5
size: many

CDR3: CASSNTGTFDEQYF
DNA: TGCGCCAGCAGCAATACCGGGACCTTCGACGAGCAGTACTTC
V: TRBV5-1
D: NA
J: TRBJ2-7
size: few

CDR3: CASSQDKKTRNRTQYF
DNA: TGCGCCAGCAGCCAAGATAAAAAGACTAGAAATCGGACCCAGTACTTC
V: TRBV4-3
D: NA
J: TRBJ2-5
size: few

CDR3: CASSITWDTQYF
DNA: TGTGCCAGCAGCATTACCTGGGATACGCAGTATTTT
V: TRBV12-3/TRBV12-4
D: NA
J: TRBJ2-3
size: many

CDR3: CARGTSDTGELFF
DNA: TGTGCCAGAGGGACTAGCGACACCGGGGAGCTGTTTTTT
V: TRBV7-2
D: TRBD2
J: TRBJ2-2
size: many

CDR3: CASSPGGQGDEQFF
DNA: TGTGCCAGCAGCCCGGGGGGGCAGGGAGATGAGCAGTTCTTC
V: TRBV13
D: TRBD2
J: TRBJ2-1
size: NA

CDR3: CASSLGFGTTDTQYF
DNA: TGTGCCAGCAGTTTAGGCTTTGGGACCACAGATACGCAGTATTTT
V: TRBV28
D: NA
J: TRBJ2-3
size: many

CDR3: CASSLGTSGSYNEQFF
DNA: TGTGCCAGCAGCCTAGGGACTAGCGGCTCCTACAATGAGCAGTTCTTC
V: TRBV7-6
D: TRBD2
J: TRBJ2-1
size: many

CDR3: CASSPLGPPLLSGANVLTF
DNA: TGTGCCAGCAGCCCTTTGGGTCCTCCCCTTCTCTCTGGGGCCAACGTCCTGACTTTC
V: TRBV7-7
D: NA
J: TRBJ2-6
size: NA

CDR3: CATSSPGLAEPKGENIQYF
DNA: TGTGCCACCAGCAGCCCGGGACTAGCGGAACCCAAGGGGGAAAACATTCAGTACTTC
V: TRBV15
D: TRBD2
J: TRBJ2-4
size: many

CDR3: CASSHDSSYEQYF
DNA: TGTGCCAGCAGTCACGACAGCTCCTACGAGCAGTACTTC
V: TRBV6-5
D: NA
J: TRBJ2-7
size: many